These 5 T cell receptor beta chains came from one sample sequenced in a study of blood T cell repertoires in COVID-19 (dated by TCRdb to about 2020). Libraries were made using the immunoSEQ multiplex PCR assay. TCRdb re-hosts the immuneACCESS table, in-frame sequences only. Its copies lack some clones; in the studies checked, an unresolved V gene accounts for under half of them, and the cause for the rest is not known. This sample holds about 490,000 clones; approximately 83% were observed only once. The ten largest clonotypes hold about 3% of the sample. The sequenced sample was peripheral blood. All receptors derive from a human donor in a cohort sampled during active COVID-19.

The rearrangement links TRBV4-2 to TRBJ2-5, with a possible D match to TRBD1 (6 bases). The CDR3 contains 13 residues. With 4 bases removed from V and 1 base from J, the gap between germline ends came to 7 bases. The germline V gene has CDR1 LGHNA and CDR2 YNFKEQ. The DNA of the CDR3 is TGTGCCAGCAGCCGGGGGCCCCAAGAGACCCAGTACTTC. Translated, it gives CASSRGPQETQYF.

This clone was detected a few times. The V gene is TRBV19, the J gene TRBJ2-7; 9 bases align to TRBD1. CDR3 length: 12 amino acids. V gave up 4 bases and J gave up 6 bases; unmatched junction bases: 1. Germline V gene data show CDR1 as LNHDA and CDR2 as SQIVND (reference sequence). The CDR3 loop is CASSRTGVEQYF. DNA of the CDR3: TGTGCCAGTAGTAGGACAGGGGTCGAGCAGTACTTC.

The chain has TRBV7-9 and TRBJ1-2; D might be TRBD1 (5 bases). CDR3 length: 14 residues. Looked up from germline, CDR1 is SEHNR and CDR2 is FQNEAQ (reference sequence). Trimming left V 2 bases short and J 1 base short, with 8 bases between. The CDR3 loop reads CASSLPRDNYGYTF. The CDR3, as DNA: TGTGCCAGCAGCTTACCCAGGGATAACTATGGCTACACCTTC.

The rearrangement uses TRBV19 and TRBJ2-5; perhaps TRBD1 as D (6 bases). The V end lost 2 bases, the J end lost 5 bases, and 9 bases lay between the germline ends. The CDR3 contains 13 residues. Germline-derived CDR1 and CDR2 are LNHDA and SQIVND (reference sequence). Here the CDR3 reads CASSILDSETQYF. The CDR3 DNA follows: TGTGCCAGTAGTATATTGGACAGTGAGACCCAGTACTTC.

The V and J genes are TRBV9 and TRBJ2-1; TRBD2 might be the D (7 bases). The CDR3 is 16 amino acids. Trimming took off 0 bases at V and 4 bases at J, with 14 bases between the two ends. CDR1 is SGDLS, CDR2 YYNGEE, per germline. The DNA of the CDR3 is TGTGCCAGCAGCGTAGTTCTGGGAGGGGGGTACAATGAGCAGTTCTTC. It translates to CASSVVLGGGYNEQFF.